This record concerns one T cell receptor (beta chain) sequence. The data belong to a study of technical replicates of blood from a handful of donors. The CDR3 is made up of 18 amino acids. Trimming removed 1 base at V and 1 base at J, with 17 bases between. Germline V lookup: CDR1 SGHVS, CDR2 FNYEAQ. Libraries were prepared by immunoSEQ multiplex PCR; TCRdb keeps only in-frame clonotypes and omits some of them. Among roughly 80,000 clones listed, 90% to 95% were seen once. The V and J genes are TRBV7-6 and TRBJ1-5; a weak D match, TRBD1 (6 bases). What was sequenced was T cells isolated from PBMCs. This TCR derives from a human donor in good health. CDR3 DNA: TGTGCCAGCAGCTTAGACCCTATGGGCAGGGGCAGCAATCAGCCCCAGCATTTT. It is translated as CASSLDPMGRGSNQPQHF.